This T cell receptor (beta chain) was documented in a study of T cell repertoires in cytomegalovirus infection. Study at large: Both CMV infection and a matching HLA type were indicated by public TCR beta signatures. General observations from the study: Identification of carriers of CMV plus the relevant HLA was performed using cumulative public TCR beta family frequency.

TCRdb re-derived calls from the reads in MiXCR, one entry per CDR3 protein. The data show 150,000 to 200,000 distinct CDR3 sequences, 9.5% seen once. This clonotype was observed many times. Its antigen is not identified. Per germline, CDR1 SGHTA and CDR2 FQGNSA. Trimming removed 6 bases at V and 1 base at J, with 12 bases between. The CDR3 has 14 amino acids. Sequencing was done on a sample of PBMCs. The receptor comes from a human donor in good health (CMV status not recorded). Some clones in this sample may be carry-over from other donors' samples. The chain has TRBV7-2 and TRBJ1-1; maybe TRBD1 (6 bases). In nucleotides, the CDR3 is TGTGCCAGCAGGAAGGGGGGTCAGAACACTGAAGCTTTCTTT. Protein product: CASRKGGQNTEAFF.